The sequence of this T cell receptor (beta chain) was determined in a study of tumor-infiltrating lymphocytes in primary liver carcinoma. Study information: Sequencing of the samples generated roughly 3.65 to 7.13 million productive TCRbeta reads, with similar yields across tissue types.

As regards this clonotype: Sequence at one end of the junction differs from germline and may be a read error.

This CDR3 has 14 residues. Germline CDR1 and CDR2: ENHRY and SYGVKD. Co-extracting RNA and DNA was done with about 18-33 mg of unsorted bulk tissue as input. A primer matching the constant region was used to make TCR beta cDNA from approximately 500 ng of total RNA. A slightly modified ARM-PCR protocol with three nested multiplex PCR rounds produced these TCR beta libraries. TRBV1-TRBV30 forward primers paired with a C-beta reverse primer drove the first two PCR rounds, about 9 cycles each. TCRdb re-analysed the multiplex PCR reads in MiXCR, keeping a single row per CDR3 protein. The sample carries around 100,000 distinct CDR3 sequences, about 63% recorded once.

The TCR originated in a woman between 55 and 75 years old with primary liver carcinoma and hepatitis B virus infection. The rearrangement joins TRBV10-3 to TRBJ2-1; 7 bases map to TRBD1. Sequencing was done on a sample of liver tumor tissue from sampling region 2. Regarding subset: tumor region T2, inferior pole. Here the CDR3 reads CAISTTGSCNEKFF. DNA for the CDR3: TGTGCCATCAGTACGACAGGGTCCTGCAATGAGAAGTTCTTC.